The rows below give T cell receptor beta chains drawn from one sample of a study of identical twins. TCRdb re-called the 5' RACE reads through MiXCR, storing one row per CDR3 protein. This repertoire shows a few hundred thousand distinct CDR3 sequences, approximately 8.6% found once; its top ten account for 3%. The data also belong to a second study, concerning yellow fever vaccine responses in identical twins.

Material for sequencing was CD8+ T cells sorted from blood. The source is a woman younger than 30 in good health. CDR3s include the opening cysteine and the closing phenylalanine or tryptophan. The D gene is left open where the match is weak. Only part of the rows carry a size: once, few, many, or a class if the clone is expanded.

d_gene,len,v_gene,abundance,j_gene,CDR3aa,CDR3nt
NA,15,TRBV9,NA,TRBJ2-3,CASSVAIGTADTQYF,TGTGCCAGCAGCGTAGCTATCGGGACGGCAGATACGCAGTATTTT
TRBD1,15,TRBV2,NA,TRBJ2-5,CASSRPTGGAETQYF,TGTGCCAGCAGTCGCCCGACAGGGGGGGCAGAGACCCAGTACTTC
TRBD1,15,TRBV19,NA,TRBJ2-2,CASSSGTGFTGELFF,TGTGCCAGTAGTTCCGGGACAGGGTTCACCGGGGAGCTGTTTTTT
TRBD2,14,TRBV20-1,NA,TRBJ2-5,CSAGGLAGIETQYF,TGCAGTGCCGGGGGGCTAGCGGGGATAGAGACCCAGTACTTC
NA,11,TRBV12-3/TRBV12-4,NA,TRBJ1-3,CASLLYRQIYF,TGTGCCAGCCTTCTGTATCGGCAGATATATTTT
NA,15,TRBV16,NA,TRBJ2-3,CASSPREASTDTQYF,TGTGCCAGCAGCCCACGAGAGGCTAGCACAGATACGCAGTATTTT
TRBD2,17,TRBV27,NA,TRBJ2-7,CASSPPGLAGGPHEQYF,TGTGCCAGCAGTCCGCCGGGACTAGCGGGGGGGCCCCACGAGCAGTACTTC
NA,15,TRBV6-5,few,TRBJ1-4,CASSYSIIGDEKLFF,TGTGCCAGCAGTTACTCGATTATCGGGGACGAAAAACTGTTTTTT
NA,14,TRBV20-1,NA,TRBJ2-7,CSASRAEISWEQYF,TGCAGTGCTAGTAGGGCAGAAATTTCCTGGGAGCAGTACTTC
NA,17,TRBV5-4,few,TRBJ1-2,CASSLVSGLGGQYGYTF,TGTGCCAGCAGCTTGGTCTCCGGACTGGGCGGCCAGTATGGCTACACCTTC
TRBD2,16,TRBV12-3/TRBV12-4,many,TRBJ2-3,CASSSSDVAGEDTQYF,TGTGCCAGCAGTTCCTCGGACGTGGCGGGGGAAGATACGCAGTATTTT
TRBD2,16,TRBV29-1,few,TRBJ2-3,CSFCLWTSGRTDTQYF,TGCAGCTTTTGTCTTTGGACTAGCGGGAGGACAGATACGCAGTATTTT
TRBD2,15,TRBV6-2/TRBV6-3,few,TRBJ2-4,CASSYSRETKNIQYF,TGTGCCAGCAGTTACTCGCGGGAGACCAAAAACATTCAGTACTTC
TRBD1,14,TRBV9,NA,TRBJ1-4,CASSTDRGGEKLFF,TGTGCCAGCAGCACCGACAGGGGAGGGGAAAAACTGTTTTTT
NA,14,TRBV11-2,few,TRBJ2-3,CASSTPVGTDTQYF,TGTGCCAGCAGCACGCCAGTTGGCACAGATACGCAGTATTTT
NA,15,TRBV7-8,NA,TRBJ2-3,CASSLRNSGPDTQYF,TGTGCCAGCAGCTTACGGAATAGTGGCCCAGATACGCAGTATTTT
NA,14,TRBV5-5,few,TRBJ2-3,CASSLSGRGDTQYF,TGTGCCAGCAGCTTGAGTGGGCGCGGAGATACGCAGTATTTT
TRBD2,15,TRBV4-3,NA,TRBJ2-1,CASSQLAGGYNEQFF,TGCGCCAGCAGCCAACTAGCGGGAGGTTACAATGAGCAGTTCTTC
TRBD1,16,TRBV7-6,few,TRBJ1-1,CASSLSPQGEYTEAFF,TGTGCCAGCAGCTTAAGTCCGCAGGGGGAGTACACTGAAGCTTTCTTT
NA,18,TRBV10-3,many,TRBJ2-2,CAISESKRILQGSGELFF,TGTGCCATCAGTGAGTCGAAAAGGATCTTGCAGGGCTCCGGGGAGCTGTTTTTT
NA,13,TRBV12-3/TRBV12-4,few,TRBJ2-7,CASSEQAHYEQYF,TGTGCCAGCAGTGAGCAGGCCCACTACGAGCAGTACTTC
NA,15,TRBV6-2/TRBV6-3,many,TRBJ2-1,CASTPRGGPYNEQFF,TGTGCCAGCACCCCACGAGGGGGGCCATACAATGAGCAGTTCTTC
NA,15,TRBV28,many,TRBJ2-2,CASSLHEFGTGELFF,TGTGCCAGCAGTTTGCATGAGTTTGGGACCGGGGAGCTGTTTTTT
NA,14,TRBV6-1,few,TRBJ1-6,CASSETRGYSPLHF,TGTGCCAGCAGTGAAACCAGGGGTTATTCACCCCTCCACTTT
NA,14,TRBV7-9,few,TRBJ2-1,CASSLGGVHNEQFF,TGTGCCAGCAGCTTAGGGGGCGTCCACAATGAGCAGTTCTTC
NA,14,TRBV7-9,many,TRBJ1-2,CASSLAGTYYGYTF,TGTGCCAGCAGCTTAGCAGGAACCTACTATGGCTACACCTTC
NA,14,TRBV12-3/TRBV12-4,NA,TRBJ2-2,CATARNRGTGELFF,TGTGCCACCGCCCGGAACCGGGGCACCGGGGAGCTGTTTTTT
TRBD1,14,TRBV29-1,many,TRBJ2-5,CSVVRTGEQETQYF,TGCAGCGTCGTTAGGACAGGGGAGCAGGAGACCCAGTACTTC
NA,17,TRBV4-3,many,TRBJ2-1,CASSQGRVPGVRNEQFF,TGCGCCAGCAGCCAAGGTAGAGTTCCGGGAGTACGTAATGAGCAGTTCTTC
TRBD1,15,TRBV4-3,NA,TRBJ2-3,CASSQDRGPTDTQYF,TGCGCCAGCAGCCAAGATAGGGGGCCCACAGATACGCAGTATTTT
NA,13,TRBV6-2/TRBV6-3,many,TRBJ1-6,CASSYAENSPLHF,TGTGCCAGCAGTTACGCCGAAAATTCACCCCTCCACTTT
TRBD2,15,TRBV6-1,NA,TRBJ2-7,CASQPLAAATYEQYF,TGTGCCAGCCAACCTCTAGCGGCAGCCACCTACGAGCAGTACTTC
NA,15,TRBV7-6,NA,TRBJ2-7,CASSLTQGSANEQYF,TGTGCCAGCAGCTTAACTCAGGGTAGTGCGAACGAGCAGTACTTC
NA,16,TRBV5-6,few,TRBJ1-1,CASSLGIWAANTEAFF,TGTGCCAGCAGCTTGGGAATTTGGGCGGCTAACACTGAAGCTTTCTTT
TRBD2,14,TRBV27,NA,TRBJ2-7,CASSFGLVPHEQYF,TGTGCCAGCAGCTTTGGACTAGTACCCCACGAGCAGTACTTC
TRBD2,16,TRBV4-3,many,TRBJ2-1,CASSQDRTSGSNEQFF,TGCGCCAGCAGCCAAGATAGAACTAGCGGGAGCAATGAGCAGTTCTTC